The present T cell receptor beta chain was sequenced within a study of beta chain features in type 1 diabetes (dated by TCRdb to the late 2010s). Describing the broader study: Mean age, gender distribution, total cell number and subset yield were not different between patients and healthy donors. The study compared the TCRB repertoires of sorted circulating CD4+ T cell subsets in recently diagnosed type 1 diabetes patients with those in matched healthy donors. Regulatory and stem cell-like memory subsets were obtained from only 8 patients and roughly eight healthy donors, while naive and central memory subsets were obtained from all 30 or so donors. Across all samples, around 99 million sorted cells were examined, and cell number per subset correlated strongly with RNA yield.

The High Capacity cDNA Reverse Transcription Kit was used to reverse transcribe all of the isolated RNA, meaning that expressed TCRB transcripts were what got sequenced. Deep immunoSEQ sequencing was applied to naive, central memory and regulatory T cell samples, giving an average of roughly 3.5 million total reads per sample. Sorted cells were lysed in RLT buffer and RNA was extracted with DNase-treated RNeasy Micro or Mini kits, depending on cell number. Each cell subset was processed on its own to prevent cross-contamination, while patient and healthy donor samples were processed together. The immunoSEQ multiplex PCR was used to amplify TCRB sequences from cDNA, yielding 87-bp fragments that span the CDR3 region. Amplicons were sequenced on the Illumina HiSeq platform. In the paper's pipeline: PCR bias was computationally corrected using synthetic template baselines, reads within Hamming distance 2 were collapsed, and singletons that could not be merged were discarded. Reads were aligned to IMGT to assign V, D and J genes, CDR3 length, and insertions or deletions at six rearrangement sites. Within each subset, clonotype counts were normalized to the number of sorted cells before true diversity and Gini coefficients were calculated with the tcR R package. Repertoire sharing was quantified using the overlap coefficient calculated on TCRB nucleotide sequences. As a proxy for the pre-selection repertoire, out-of-frame TCRB sequences from naive cells were analyzed. TCRdb obtained this table from immuneACCESS and retained in-frame rearrangements with V and J assigned. These tables miss some clones; where compared with another copy, unresolved V genes account for less than half of the shortfall, and the remainder is unexplained. D and trimming were read from the DNA, whereas the V and J calls and clone size are those reported in that table. The sample table lists about 450,000 clones, roughly 10% of them with a count of one. Jointly, the top ten make up 0.035% to 0.05% of the sample.

Notes on this clone: Which antigen it targets is not known. Base qualities are not at hand, and no much larger clone is one base apart.

The cysteine opens and the phenylalanine closes a CDR3 of 18 amino acids. The read is trimmed to its CDR3 DNA, 54 bases read in frame from base 1. The germline V gene supplies CDR1 SGHRS and CDR2 YFSETQ. V is cut by 4 bases and J by 9 bases, and the space between the germline ends is 29 bases. Paper-wide results and their limitations: Naive, central memory and regulatory TCRB repertoires appeared to be more alike among patients than among healthy donors. Patients with type 1 diabetes made fewer insertions and deleted more nucleotides at VDJ recombination sites, implying thymic rearrangement abnormalities. Only small numbers of individuals were included in the HLA sub-analyses, which left unresolved whether HLA type had any influence on TCRB rearrangement. PCR may preferentially amplify shorter templates, but because patient and control samples were amplified and corrected together, any resulting skew would affect both groups equally. Because cDNA rather than genomic DNA was sequenced, highly expressing activated cells could have been over-represented, although no difference in activation and CD3 levels was found between groups. Type 1 diabetes patients showed a moderate but significant shortening of TCRB CDR3 length in all four CD4+ subsets.

Each donor gave one peripheral blood draw, approximately 0.11 L on average, collected into heparinised tubes. A BD FACSAria II and a panel including CD45RO, CCR7, CD25, CD127, CD95 and CD27 were used to sort naive, central memory, regulatory and stem cell-like memory CD4+ T cells. Purity was above 95% for every sorted population. PBMCs were isolated right away by Lymphoprep density gradient centrifugation and were stained directly, without culture. Samples were stained and sorted in pairs, with one healthy donor and one patient per experiment, so that batch effects were minimized. The source is a woman aged 18-29 years in good health. The sequencing input was naive CD4+ T cells from blood. Interpreted using the paper, the cell subset or site label stands for: true naive CD4+ T cells. The chain uses TRBV5-1 and TRBJ2-1; TRBD1 is perhaps the D gene, given 5 matching bases. The DNA is TGCGCCAGCAGCCCACGAAGCCATTTAGGGGCCAGCTACGGTGAGCAGTTCTTC. Its translation is CASSPRSHLGASYGEQFF.